This paragraph covers one T cell receptor (beta chain) sequence. CDR1 and CDR2 from the germline V gene are LNHDA and SQIVND (reference sequence). This CDR3 region has 15 residues. The V gene lost 7 bases and the J gene lost 4 bases, with 20 bases spanning the gap. This specimen belongs to a study of blood T cell repertoires in COVID-19. Study-level background: Acute and convalescent COVID-19 samples came from the United States, Italy and Spain. PBMCs, B-cell-depleted T cells, or T cells were the source of the cDNA or gDNA that made up the material.

Authors' data handling: Reference gene primer amplification gave nucleated cell count estimates. Data came from immunoSEQ multiplex PCR; TCRdb stores just in-frame clones and leaves some out. The DNA was the basis for D and trimming; V, J and clone size are from that table. This table has more than 85,000 clones, around 84% appearing once. The chain is built from TRBV19 and TRBJ2-7; D is perhaps TRBD1 (5 bases). Material for sequencing was peripheral blood. This receptor was identified in a man aged 55 to 69 with acute or convalescent COVID-19. The CDR3 sequence is CASKNPTGLRYEQYF. The CDR3 nucleotides are TGTGCCAGTAAAAACCCCACAGGCCTTCGTTACGAGCAGTACTTC. Together with reference TRBV19 and TRBJ2-7, the CDR3 gives the full variable domain: DGGITQSPKYLFRKEGQNVTLSCEQNLNHDAMYWYRQDPGQGLRLIYYSQIVNDFQKGDIAEGYSVSREKKESFPLTVTSAQKNPTAFYLCASKNPTGLRYEQYFGPGTRLTVT.